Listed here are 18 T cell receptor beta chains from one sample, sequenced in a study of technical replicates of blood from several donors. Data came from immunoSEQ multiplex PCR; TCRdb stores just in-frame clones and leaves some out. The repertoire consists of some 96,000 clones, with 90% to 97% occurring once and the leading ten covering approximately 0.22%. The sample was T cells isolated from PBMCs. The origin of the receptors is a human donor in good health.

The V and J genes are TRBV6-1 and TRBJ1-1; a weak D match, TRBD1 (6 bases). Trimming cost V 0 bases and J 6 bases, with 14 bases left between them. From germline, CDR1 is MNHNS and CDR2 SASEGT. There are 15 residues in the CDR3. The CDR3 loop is CASSEARGGPPEAFF. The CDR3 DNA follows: TGTGCCAGCAGTGAAGCGCGGGGGGGCCCCCCTGAAGCTTTCTTT.

CDR3 protein: CASSEHGDYMTDTQYF. The CDR3, as DNA: TGTGCCAGCAGTGAACATGGGGACTACATGACAGATACGCAGTATTTT. This chain links TRBV6-1 with TRBJ2-3, with 7 bases lining up with TRBD2. The J segment lost 3 bases and the V segment lost 2 bases, leaving 8 bases of the junction unmatched. The germline V gene encodes CDR1 MNHNS and CDR2 SASEGT. This CDR3 has 16 amino acids.

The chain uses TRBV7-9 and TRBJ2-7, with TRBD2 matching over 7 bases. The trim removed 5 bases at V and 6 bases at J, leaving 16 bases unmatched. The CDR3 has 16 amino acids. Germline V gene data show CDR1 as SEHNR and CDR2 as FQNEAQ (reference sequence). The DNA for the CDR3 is TGTGCCAGCAGCCCCATTACCGGGACTATTTTCTCCGAGCAGTACTTC. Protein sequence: CASSPITGTIFSEQYF.

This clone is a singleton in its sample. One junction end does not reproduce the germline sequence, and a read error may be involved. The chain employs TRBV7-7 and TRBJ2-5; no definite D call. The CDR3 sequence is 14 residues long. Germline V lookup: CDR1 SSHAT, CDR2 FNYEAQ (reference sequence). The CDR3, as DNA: TGTGCTAGCAGCTTAGATAGACAAAGGGAGACCCAGTACTTC. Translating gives CASSLDRQRETQYF. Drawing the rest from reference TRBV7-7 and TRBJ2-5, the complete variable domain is GAGVSQSPRYKVTKRGQDVTLRCDPISSHATLYWYQQALGQGPEFLTYFNYEAQPDKSGLPSDRFSAERPEGSISTLTIQRTEQRDSAMYRCASSLDRQRETQYFGPGTRLLVL.

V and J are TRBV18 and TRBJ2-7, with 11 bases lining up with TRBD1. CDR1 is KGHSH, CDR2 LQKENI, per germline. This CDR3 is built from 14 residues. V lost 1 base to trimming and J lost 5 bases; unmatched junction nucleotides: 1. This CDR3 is CASSPRDRGDEQYF. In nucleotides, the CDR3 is TGTGCCAGCTCACCACGGGACAGGGGGGACGAGCAGTACTTC.

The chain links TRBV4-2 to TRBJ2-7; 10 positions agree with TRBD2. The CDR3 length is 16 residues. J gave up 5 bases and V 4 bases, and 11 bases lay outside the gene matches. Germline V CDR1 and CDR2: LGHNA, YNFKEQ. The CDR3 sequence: CASSLYTGTSADEQYF. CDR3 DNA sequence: TGTGCCAGCAGCCTTTATACCGGGACTAGCGCTGACGAGCAGTACTTC.

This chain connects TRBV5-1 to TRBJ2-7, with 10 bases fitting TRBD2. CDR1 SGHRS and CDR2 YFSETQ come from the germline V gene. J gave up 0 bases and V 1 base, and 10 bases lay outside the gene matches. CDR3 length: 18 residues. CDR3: CASSLSQGLALSSYEQYF. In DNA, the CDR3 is TGCGCCAGCAGCTTGTCTCAGGGACTAGCGCTAAGCTCCTACGAGCAGTACTTC.

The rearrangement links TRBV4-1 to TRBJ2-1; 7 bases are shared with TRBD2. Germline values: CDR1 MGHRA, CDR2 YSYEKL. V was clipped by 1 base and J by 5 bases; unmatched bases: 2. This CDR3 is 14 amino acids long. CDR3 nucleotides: TGCGCCAGCAGCCAAGTTACTAGCGACAATGAGCAGTTCTTC. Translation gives CASSQVTSDNEQFF.

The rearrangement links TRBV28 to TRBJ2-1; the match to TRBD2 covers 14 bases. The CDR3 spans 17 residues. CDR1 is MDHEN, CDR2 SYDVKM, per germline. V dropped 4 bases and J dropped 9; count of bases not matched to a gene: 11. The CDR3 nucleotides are TGTGCCAGCAGTTCCAGAAGACTAGCGGGAGGGGGAGGTGAGCAGTTCTTC. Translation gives CASSSRRLAGGGGEQFF. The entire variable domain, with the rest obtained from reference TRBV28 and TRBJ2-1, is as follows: DVKVTQSSRYLVKRTGEKVFLECVQDMDHENMFWYRQDPGLGLRLIYFSYDVKMKEKGDIPEGYSVSREKKERFSLILESASTNQTSMYLCASSSRRLAGGGGEQFFGPGTRLTVL.

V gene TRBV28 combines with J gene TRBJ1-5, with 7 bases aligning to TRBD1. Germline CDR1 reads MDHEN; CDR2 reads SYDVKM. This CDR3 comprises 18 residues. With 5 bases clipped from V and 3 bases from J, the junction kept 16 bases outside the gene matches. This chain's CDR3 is CASSILQGTDPLNQPQHF. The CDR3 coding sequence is TGTGCCAGCAGTATACTACAGGGGACGGATCCCCTCAATCAGCCCCAGCATTTT.

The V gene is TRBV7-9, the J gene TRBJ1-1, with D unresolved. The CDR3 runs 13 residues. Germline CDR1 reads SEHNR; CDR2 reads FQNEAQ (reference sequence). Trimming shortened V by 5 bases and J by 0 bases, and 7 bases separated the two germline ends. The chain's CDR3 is CASSPSMNTEAFF. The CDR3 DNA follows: TGTGCCAGCAGCCCATCCATGAACACTGAAGCTTTCTTT.

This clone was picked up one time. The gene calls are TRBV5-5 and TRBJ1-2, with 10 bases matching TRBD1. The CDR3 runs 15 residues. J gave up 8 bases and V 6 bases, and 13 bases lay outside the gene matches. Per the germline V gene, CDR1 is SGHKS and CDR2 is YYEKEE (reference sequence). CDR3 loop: CASTGTGVPEQGYTF. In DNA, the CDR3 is TGTGCCAGCACCGGGACAGGGGTCCCCGAGCAGGGCTACACCTTC.

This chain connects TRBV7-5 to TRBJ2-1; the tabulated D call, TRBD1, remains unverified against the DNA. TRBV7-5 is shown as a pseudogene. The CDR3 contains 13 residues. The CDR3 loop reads CVRSLAGGAAQFF. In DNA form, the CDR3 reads TGTGTCAGAAGCTTAGCGGGTGGGGCGGCGCAGTTCTTC.

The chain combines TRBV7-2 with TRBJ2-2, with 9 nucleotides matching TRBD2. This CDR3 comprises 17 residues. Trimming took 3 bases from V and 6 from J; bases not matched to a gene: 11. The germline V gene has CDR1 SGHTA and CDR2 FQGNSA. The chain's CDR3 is CASSFLAGWSLAGELFF. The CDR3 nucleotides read TGTGCCAGCAGCTTCCTAGCGGGGTGGAGTTTAGCCGGGGAGCTGTTTTTT.

CDR3 in DNA: TGTGCCAGCAGTGAATGGGGGACAGAACCCTACAATGAGCAGTTCTTC. The encoded protein is CASSEWGTEPYNEQFF. This chain uses TRBV25-1 with TRBJ2-1; 7 bases map to TRBD1. CDR3 length: 16 residues. The germline V gene encodes CDR1 MGHDK and CDR2 SYGVNS. Unmatched junction bases numbered 5, after V lost 1 base and J lost 2 bases.

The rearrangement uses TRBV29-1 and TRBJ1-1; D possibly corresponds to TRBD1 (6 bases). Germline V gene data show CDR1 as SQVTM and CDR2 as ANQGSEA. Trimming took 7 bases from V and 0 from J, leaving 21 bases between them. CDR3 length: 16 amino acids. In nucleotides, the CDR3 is TGCAGCGCGGTAGATCAAGGGCGGGGGCTGAACACTGAAGCTTTCTTT. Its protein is CSAVDQGRGLNTEAFF.

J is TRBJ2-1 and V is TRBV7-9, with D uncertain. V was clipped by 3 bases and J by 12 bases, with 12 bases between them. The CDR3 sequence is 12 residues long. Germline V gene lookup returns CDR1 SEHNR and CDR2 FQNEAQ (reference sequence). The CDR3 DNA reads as TGTGCCAGCAGCTTGGGTCAGGTACCGCAGTTCTTC. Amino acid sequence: CASSLGQVPQFF.

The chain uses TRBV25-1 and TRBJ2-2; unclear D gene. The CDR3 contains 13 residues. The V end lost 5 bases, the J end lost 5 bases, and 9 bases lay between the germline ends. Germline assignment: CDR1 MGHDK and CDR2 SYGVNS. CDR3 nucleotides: TGTGCCAGCAGTTCCCCCCGGACCGGGGAGCTGTTTTTT. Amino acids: CASSSPRTGELFF. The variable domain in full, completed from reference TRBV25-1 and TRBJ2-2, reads EADIYQTPRYLVIGTGKKITLECSQTMGHDKMYWYQQDPGMELHLIHYSYGVNSTEKGDLSSESTVSRIRTEHFPLTLESARPSHTSQYLCASSSPRTGELFFGEGSRLTVL.